This T cell receptor beta chain appears in the sequencing data of a study of Tregs in tolerant kidney transplant recipients. Trimming took off 8 bases at V and 3 bases at J, with 10 bases between the two ends. The CDR3 length is 12 residues. Germline V CDR1 and CDR2: SEHNR, FQNEAQ (reference sequence). General study findings and limits: Biological reproducibility was not directly addressed in this study. The small number of patients limits these findings pending further validation. The most relevant donor-specific Treg TCRbeta repertoire apparently came from expansion with activated donor B cells.

Sequenced by immunoSEQ multiplex PCR; TCRdb stores in-frame clones only, minus some. The table records some 250,000 clones, about four fifths of them present only once. This clone was recorded a few times. Antigen unknown. Unstimulated regulatory T cells (CD4+CD25+CD127-), CD4+CD25- non-regulatory cells, CD4 and CD8 cells were FACS-sorted from thawed PBMCs. The chain combines TRBV7-9 with TRBJ2-5, with D unresolved. This receptor was taken from a human donor in good health. Sequencing used CD4+ T cells from blood. CDR3 coding DNA: TGTGCCAGCGGATGGACGGAAGAGACCCAGTACTTC. Translation gives CASGWTEETQYF.